This is a list of T cell receptor beta chains from one sample in a study of early T cells in non-severe SARS-CoV-2 infection. Via MiXCR, TCRdb re-called the 5' RACE reads, giving one row per CDR3 protein. The table lists tens of thousands of distinct CDR3 sequences, about 12% of them singletons. Sequencing was performed on whole blood. The origin of the receptors is an adult who was a healthcare worker with PCR-confirmed SARS-CoV-2 infection or an uninfected control (not recorded which). CDR3s include the opening cysteine and the closing phenylalanine or tryptophan. Fields, in order: V gene, D gene, clone size, J gene, CDR3 protein, CDR3 DNA. D genes are given only for firm matches. Rows give clone size only sometimes, using once, few, many, or a class for an expanded clone.

V gene: TRBV7-9; D gene: TRBD1; clone size: .; J gene: TRBJ2-2; CDR3 protein: CASSLRRGQDTGELFF; CDR3 DNA: TGTGCCAGCAGCCTACGCAGGGGGCAGGACACCGGGGAGCTGTTTTTT
V gene: TRBV3-1; D gene: TRBD1; clone size: .; J gene: TRBJ2-5; CDR3 protein: CASSLPSTGGETQYF; CDR3 DNA: TGTGCCAGCAGCCTCCCTTCGACAGGGGGAGAGACCCAGTACTTC
V gene: TRBV11-2; D gene: TRBD1; clone size: many; J gene: TRBJ2-7; CDR3 protein: CASSPLTGMKNEQYF; CDR3 DNA: TGTGCCAGCAGCCCGCTGACAGGGATGAAGAACGAGCAGTACTTC
V gene: TRBV12-3/TRBV12-4; D gene: .; clone size: many; J gene: TRBJ1-5; CDR3 protein: CASSRQLHSNQPQHF; CDR3 DNA: TGTGCCAGCAGCCGACAGCTTCATAGCAATCAGCCCCAGCATTTT
V gene: TRBV7-9; D gene: TRBD1; clone size: many; J gene: TRBJ2-7; CDR3 protein: CASSPRTGGYEQYF; CDR3 DNA: TGTGCCAGCAGCCCCCGGACAGGGGGCTACGAGCAGTACTTC
V gene: TRBV5-1; D gene: .; clone size: many; J gene: TRBJ2-2; CDR3 protein: CASSFGTAFTGELFF; CDR3 DNA: TGCGCCAGCAGCTTCGGGACCGCCTTTACCGGGGAGCTGTTTTTT
V gene: TRBV30; D gene: .; clone size: many; J gene: TRBJ2-1; CDR3 protein: CAWKTPGNTYNEQFF; CDR3 DNA: TGTGCCTGGAAGACCCCGGGGAACACCTACAATGAGCAGTTCTTC
V gene: TRBV7-8; D gene: .; clone size: few; J gene: TRBJ1-2; CDR3 protein: CASSSATGGSYGYTF; CDR3 DNA: TGTGCCAGCAGCTCAGCTACAGGCGGGTCCTATGGCTACACCTTC
V gene: TRBV6-5; D gene: .; clone size: many; J gene: TRBJ1-3; CDR3 protein: CASSLSDDSGNTIYF; CDR3 DNA: TGTGCCAGCAGTCTCTCAGATGACTCTGGAAACACCATATATTTT
V gene: TRBV7-6; D gene: TRBD2; clone size: many; J gene: TRBJ2-1; CDR3 protein: CASSLALSGTSGGAGNEQFF; CDR3 DNA: TGTGCCAGCAGCTTAGCGCTAAGTGGGACTAGCGGGGGGGCAGGTAATGAGCAGTTCTTC
V gene: TRBV9; D gene: .; clone size: few; J gene: TRBJ2-5; CDR3 protein: CASSVRGWQETQYF; CDR3 DNA: TGTGCCAGCAGCGTCAGGGGTTGGCAAGAGACCCAGTACTTC
V gene: TRBV6-4; D gene: .; clone size: many; J gene: TRBJ2-3; CDR3 protein: CASSSSAGATDTQYF; CDR3 DNA: .
V gene: TRBV28; D gene: TRBD1; clone size: many; J gene: TRBJ1-2; CDR3 protein: CASRDGQDYGYTF; CDR3 DNA: TGTGCCAGCAGAGACGGACAGGACTATGGCTACACCTTC
V gene: TRBV2; D gene: .; clone size: .; J gene: TRBJ2-7; CDR3 protein: CGTSPSTGTYEQYF; CDR3 DNA: TGTGGCACCTCCCCGAGCACAGGAACGTACGAGCAGTACTTC
V gene: TRBV29-1; D gene: TRBD1; clone size: .; J gene: TRBJ2-1; CDR3 protein: CSVGQDSYNEQFF; CDR3 DNA: TGCAGCGTCGGACAGGACTCTTACAATGAGCAGTTCTTC
V gene: TRBV7-3; D gene: TRBD2; clone size: .; J gene: TRBJ2-3; CDR3 protein: CASSPGERGGRNTQYF; CDR3 DNA: TGTGCCAGCAGCCCCGGGGAGCGGGGGGGCCGGAATACGCAGTATTTT
V gene: TRBV11-2; D gene: TRBD2; clone size: many; J gene: TRBJ2-5; CDR3 protein: CASSLGETSGFQETQYF; CDR3 DNA: TGTGCCAGCAGCTTAGGGGAGACTAGCGGTTTCCAAGAGACCCAGTACTTC
V gene: TRBV2; D gene: .; clone size: few; J gene: TRBJ1-4; CDR3 protein: CASSGSRGMDEKLFF; CDR3 DNA: TGTGCCAGCAGTGGTTCGCGGGGTATGGATGAAAAACTGTTTTTT
V gene: TRBV29-1; D gene: .; clone size: few; J gene: TRBJ2-3; CDR3 protein: CSGKRGRSADTQYF; CDR3 DNA: TGCAGCGGGAAAAGGGGACGCAGCGCAGATACGCAGTATTTT
V gene: TRBV3-1; D gene: .; clone size: .; J gene: TRBJ2-7; CDR3 protein: CASSQAGRGEQYF; CDR3 DNA: TGTGCCAGCAGCCAGGCCGGGCGCGGCGAGCAGTACTTC